The 3 T cell receptor beta chains in this list originate from one sample, sequenced in a study of cytomegalovirus exposure and HLA in healthy donors. Both 60 Vbeta primers and 13 Jbeta primers went into the PCR. Profiling relied on immunoSEQ multiplex PCR, and the TCRdb table lists in-frame clones only, not all of them. The repertoire consists of 170,000 or so clones, with about 78% occurring once and the leading ten covering around 2.4%. The specimen sequenced was PBMCs. The receptors shown here come from a man aged 55-75 years in good health and CMV-seronegative.

This chain joins TRBV10-3 and TRBJ1-4, with D possibly TRBD1 on 6 matching bases. Deletions cut 2 bases from V and 5 bases from J, with 18 bases between. CDR1 ENHRY and CDR2 SYGVKD come from the germline V gene. The CDR3 has 17 amino acids. CDR3 amino acids: CAISEAPRTARNEKLFF. The CDR3 region has the DNA TGTGCCATCAGTGAGGCCCCCCGGACAGCAAGAAATGAAAAACTGTTTTTT.

This clone turned up a few times. The chain recombines TRBV6-5 with TRBJ2-3; 7 bases match TRBD2. Germline assignment: CDR1 MNHEY and CDR2 SVGAGI. V trimming: 7 bases; J trimming: 2 bases; junction bases outside the gene matches: 9. The length of the CDR3 is 15 residues. This chain's CDR3 is CASTGLGGDTDTQYF. CDR3 DNA: TGTGCCAGCACAGGCCTGGGGGGGGACACAGATACGCAGTATTTT.

The chain has TRBV19 and TRBJ2-1; 7 bases map to TRBD2. This CDR3 contains 15 residues. V was pared by 8 bases and J by 0 bases, with 7 bases of the junction left unmatched. CDR1 and CDR2 (germline): LNHDA, SQIVND (reference sequence). The CDR3 DNA sequence: TGTGCCAGTGGGAGCGGGATCGGCTCCTACAATGAGCAGTTCTTC. Amino acid sequence: CASGSGIGSYNEQFF.